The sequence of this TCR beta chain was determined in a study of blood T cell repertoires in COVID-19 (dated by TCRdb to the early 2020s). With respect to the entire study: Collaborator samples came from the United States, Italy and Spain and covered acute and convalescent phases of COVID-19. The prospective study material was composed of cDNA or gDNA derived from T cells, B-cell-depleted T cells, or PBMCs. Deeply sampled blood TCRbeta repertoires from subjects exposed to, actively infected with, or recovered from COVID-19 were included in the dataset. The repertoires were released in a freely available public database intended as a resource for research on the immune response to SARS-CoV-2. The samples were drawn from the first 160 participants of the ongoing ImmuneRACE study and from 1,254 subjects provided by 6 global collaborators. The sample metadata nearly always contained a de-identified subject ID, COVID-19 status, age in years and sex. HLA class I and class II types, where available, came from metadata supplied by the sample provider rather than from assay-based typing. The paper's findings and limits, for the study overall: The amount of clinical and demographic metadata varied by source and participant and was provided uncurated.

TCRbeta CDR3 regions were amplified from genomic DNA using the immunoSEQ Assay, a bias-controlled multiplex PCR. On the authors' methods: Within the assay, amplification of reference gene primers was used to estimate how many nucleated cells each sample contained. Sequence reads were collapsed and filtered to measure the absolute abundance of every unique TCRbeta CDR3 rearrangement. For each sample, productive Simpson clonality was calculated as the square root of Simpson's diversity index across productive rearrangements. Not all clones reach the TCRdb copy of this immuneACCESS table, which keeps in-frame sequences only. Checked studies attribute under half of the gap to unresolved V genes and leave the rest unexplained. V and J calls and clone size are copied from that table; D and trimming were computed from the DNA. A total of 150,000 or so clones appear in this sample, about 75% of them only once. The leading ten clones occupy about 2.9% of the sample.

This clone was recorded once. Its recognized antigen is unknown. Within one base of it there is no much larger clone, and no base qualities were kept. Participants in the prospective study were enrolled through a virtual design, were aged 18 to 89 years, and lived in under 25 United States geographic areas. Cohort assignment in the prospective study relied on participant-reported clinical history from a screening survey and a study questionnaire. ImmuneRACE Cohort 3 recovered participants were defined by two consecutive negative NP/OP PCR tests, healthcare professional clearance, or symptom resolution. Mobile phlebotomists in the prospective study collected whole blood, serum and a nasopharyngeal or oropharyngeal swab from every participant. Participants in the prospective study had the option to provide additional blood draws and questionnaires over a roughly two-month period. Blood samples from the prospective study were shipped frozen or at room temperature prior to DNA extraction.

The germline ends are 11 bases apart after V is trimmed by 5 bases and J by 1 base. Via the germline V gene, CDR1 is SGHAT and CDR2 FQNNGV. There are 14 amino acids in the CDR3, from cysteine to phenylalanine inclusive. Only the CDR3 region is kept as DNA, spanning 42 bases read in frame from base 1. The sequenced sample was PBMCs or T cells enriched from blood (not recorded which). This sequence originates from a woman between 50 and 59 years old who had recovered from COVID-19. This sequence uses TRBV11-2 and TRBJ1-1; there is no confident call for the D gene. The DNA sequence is TGTGCCAGCAGCCGCCCGAGGGCGAACACTGAAGCTTTCTTT. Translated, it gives CASSRPRANTEAFF.